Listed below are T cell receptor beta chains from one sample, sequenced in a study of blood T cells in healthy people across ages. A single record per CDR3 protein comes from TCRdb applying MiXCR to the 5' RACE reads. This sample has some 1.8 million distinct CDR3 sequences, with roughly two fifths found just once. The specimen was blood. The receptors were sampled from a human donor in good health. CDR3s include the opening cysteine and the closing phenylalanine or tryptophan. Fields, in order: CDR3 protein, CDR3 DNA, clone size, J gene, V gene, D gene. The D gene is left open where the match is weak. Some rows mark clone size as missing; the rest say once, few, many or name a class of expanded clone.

CDR3aa: CSARDWGAVNQPQHF
CDR3nt: TGCAGTGCTAGAGATTGGGGGGCAGTAAATCAGCCCCAGCATTTT
abundance: .
j_gene: TRBJ1-5
v_gene: TRBV20-1
d_gene: .

CDR3aa: CAGTGVNTEAFF
CDR3nt: TGTGCCGGGACAGGGGTGAACACTGAAGCTTTCTTT
abundance: few
j_gene: TRBJ1-1
v_gene: TRBV30
d_gene: TRBD1

CDR3aa: CASSSRQPINNSPLHF
CDR3nt: TGTGCCAGCAGCTCGAGACAGCCGATTAATAATTCACCCCTCCACTTT
abundance: .
j_gene: TRBJ1-6
v_gene: TRBV6-6
d_gene: .

CDR3aa: CASSLIPGLAHYEQYF
CDR3nt: TGTGCCAGCAGCTTAATACCGGGCCTAGCCCACTACGAGCAGTACTTC
abundance: .
j_gene: TRBJ2-7
v_gene: TRBV11-3
d_gene: .

CDR3aa: CASSYMYTGELFF
CDR3nt: TGTGCCAGCAGTTACATGTACACCGGGGAGCTGTTTTTT
abundance: .
j_gene: TRBJ2-2
v_gene: TRBV6-2/TRBV6-3
d_gene: .

CDR3aa: CSVLPSGTRETQYF
CDR3nt: TGCAGCGTTCTTCCTTCGGGAACAAGGGAGACCCAGTACTTC
abundance: .
j_gene: TRBJ2-5
v_gene: TRBV29-1
d_gene: .

CDR3aa: CASNGLFELAKNIQYF
CDR3nt: TGTGCCAGCAACGGGCTCTTTGAACTAGCCAAAAACATTCAGTACTTC
abundance: few
j_gene: TRBJ2-4
v_gene: TRBV28
d_gene: .

CDR3aa: CASKRTGLSYNERFF
CDR3nt: TGTGCCAGCAAAAGGACAGGCCTCTCCTACAATGAGCGGTTCTTC
abundance: .
j_gene: TRBJ2-1
v_gene: TRBV27
d_gene: TRBD1

CDR3aa: CSVKTGVTRGTQYF
CDR3nt: TGCAGCGTAAAAACGGGAGTCACAAGAGGGACCCAGTACTTC
abundance: .
j_gene: TRBJ2-5
v_gene: TRBV29-1
d_gene: .

CDR3aa: CASSFWGSYEQYF
CDR3nt: TGTGCCAGCAGTTTTTGGGGGTCCTACGAGCAGTACTTC
abundance: many
j_gene: TRBJ2-7
v_gene: TRBV12-3/TRBV12-4
d_gene: .

CDR3aa: CASSQGTSGQGSYEQYF
CDR3nt: TGCGCCAGCAGCCAGGGTACCTCGGGACAGGGATCCTACGAGCAGTACTTC
abundance: few
j_gene: TRBJ2-7
v_gene: TRBV4-3
d_gene: TRBD1

CDR3aa: CAGSFLTGADEQFF
CDR3nt: TGCGCCGGCAGTTTCCTGACAGGGGCGGATGAGCAGTTCTTC
abundance: few
j_gene: TRBJ2-1
v_gene: TRBV5-1
d_gene: TRBD1

CDR3aa: CASSQQGQSTDTQYF
CDR3nt: TGCGCCAGCAGCCAACAGGGACAGTCCACAGATACGCAGTATTTT
abundance: .
j_gene: TRBJ2-3
v_gene: TRBV4-3
d_gene: TRBD1

CDR3aa: CASSQGWGNQPQHF
CDR3nt: TGCGCCAGCAGCCAAGGGTGGGGTAATCAGCCCCAGCATTTT
abundance: many
j_gene: TRBJ1-5
v_gene: TRBV4-1
d_gene: .

CDR3aa: CASATRWLGDTQYF
CDR3nt: TGTGCCAGCGCGACACGCTGGCTGGGGGATACGCAGTATTTT
abundance: .
j_gene: TRBJ2-3
v_gene: TRBV6-1
d_gene: .

CDR3aa: CASSLTGGAIDEQFF
CDR3nt: TGTGCCAGCAGTCTTACCGGGGGGGCTATCGATGAGCAGTTCTTC
abundance: .
j_gene: TRBJ2-1
v_gene: TRBV6-2/TRBV6-3
d_gene: TRBD2

CDR3aa: CASSDRPRGADTQYF
CDR3nt: TGTGCCAGCAGCGACCGCCCCCGGGGGGCAGATACGCAGTATTTT
abundance: few
j_gene: TRBJ2-3
v_gene: TRBV6-2/TRBV6-3
d_gene: TRBD2

CDR3aa: CASSPYGQTYGYTF
CDR3nt: TGTGCCAGCTCGCCCTATGGACAGACCTATGGCTACACCTTC
abundance: .
j_gene: TRBJ1-2
v_gene: TRBV18
d_gene: .

CDR3aa: CSARGLADEQFF
CDR3nt: TGCAGTGCTAGAGGACTAGCAGATGAGCAGTTCTTC
abundance: .
j_gene: TRBJ2-1
v_gene: TRBV20-1
d_gene: TRBD2

CDR3aa: CASSLASGDTDTQYF
CDR3nt: TGCGCCAGCAGCTTGGCTAGCGGGGACACAGATACGCAGTATTTT
abundance: .
j_gene: TRBJ2-3
v_gene: TRBV5-1
d_gene: TRBD2

CDR3aa: CASRGLSGAGYTF
CDR3nt: TGTGCCAGCAGAGGTCTGTCCGGGGCTGGCTACACCTTC
abundance: .
j_gene: TRBJ1-2
v_gene: TRBV12-3/TRBV12-4
d_gene: .

CDR3aa: CASSSPDRGYTSGTEAFF
CDR3nt: TGTGCCAGCAGTTCCCCCGACAGGGGGTACACCTCGGGGACTGAAGCTTTCTTT
abundance: .
j_gene: TRBJ1-1
v_gene: TRBV28
d_gene: TRBD1

CDR3aa: CASTGPSTDTQYF
CDR3nt: TGCGCCAGCACAGGGCCTAGCACAGATACGCAGTATTTT
abundance: few
j_gene: TRBJ2-3
v_gene: TRBV5-1
d_gene: .

CDR3aa: CASSQEVLVRGETSGGEGEQYF
CDR3nt: TGTGCCAGCAGCCAAGAAGTGCTCGTCAGGGGCGAAACTAGCGGGGGGGAAGGCGAGCAGTACTTC
abundance: .
j_gene: TRBJ2-7
v_gene: TRBV3-1
d_gene: TRBD2

CDR3aa: CASSPTAQGIGSYGYTF
CDR3nt: TGTGCCAGCAGCCCCACGGCCCAGGGGATAGGGTCCTATGGCTACACCTTC
abundance: .
j_gene: TRBJ1-2
v_gene: TRBV7-9
d_gene: .

CDR3aa: CALRLGGQETQYF
CDR3nt: TGTGCCCTCCGGTTGGGGGGCCAAGAGACCCAGTACTTC
abundance: .
j_gene: TRBJ2-5
v_gene: TRBV6-1
d_gene: .

CDR3aa: CASSLGIIGPDQETQYF
CDR3nt: TGTGCCAGCAGCTTAGGTATTATTGGGCCAGATCAAGAGACCCAGTACTTC
abundance: few
j_gene: TRBJ2-5
v_gene: TRBV7-9
d_gene: .

CDR3aa: CASSYVVGHQHGQYF
CDR3nt: TGTGCCAGCAGTTACGTCGTGGGACACCAACACGGGCAGTACTTC
abundance: .
j_gene: TRBJ2-7
v_gene: TRBV6-2/TRBV6-3
d_gene: .

CDR3aa: CASSPPTGTGGPGYEQYF
CDR3nt: TGTGCCAGCAGTCCCCCAACCGGGACAGGGGGTCCCGGTTACGAGCAGTACTTC
abundance: .
j_gene: TRBJ2-7
v_gene: TRBV3-1
d_gene: TRBD1

CDR3aa: CASSLDQGAGGTQYF
CDR3nt: TGTGCCAGCAGCCTAGATCAGGGGGCTGGAGGGACCCAGTACTTC
abundance: few
j_gene: TRBJ2-5
v_gene: TRBV7-2
d_gene: TRBD1

CDR3aa: CSARDLRSNSYEQYF
CDR3nt: TGCAGTGCTAGAGATCTAAGGTCGAACTCCTACGAGCAGTACTTC
abundance: .
j_gene: TRBJ2-7
v_gene: TRBV20-1
d_gene: .

CDR3aa: CASKGGQGSSGANVLTF
CDR3nt: TGTGCCAGCAAGGGGGGACAGGGAAGCTCTGGGGCCAACGTCCTGACTTTC
abundance: few
j_gene: TRBJ2-6
v_gene: TRBV12-3/TRBV12-4
d_gene: TRBD1

CDR3aa: CSAARTLTDTQYF
CDR3nt: TGCAGTGCTGCCCGGACGCTCACAGATACGCAGTATTTT
abundance: .
j_gene: TRBJ2-3
v_gene: TRBV20-1
d_gene: .

CDR3aa: CSAEDKGGEKLFF
CDR3nt: TGCAGTGCCGAGGACAAGGGAGGCGAAAAACTGTTTTTT
abundance: many
j_gene: TRBJ1-4
v_gene: TRBV20-1
d_gene: .

CDR3aa: CASSLLVAAYEQYF
CDR3nt: TGTGCCAGCAGCTTATTGGTAGCGGCCTACGAGCAGTACTTC
abundance: .
j_gene: TRBJ2-7
v_gene: TRBV7-2
d_gene: .

CDR3aa: CASSLEQAGGNNEQFF
CDR3nt: TGTGCCAGCAGTTTAGAACAAGCGGGGGGAAACAATGAGCAGTTCTTC
abundance: .
j_gene: TRBJ2-1
v_gene: TRBV12-3/TRBV12-4
d_gene: TRBD2

CDR3aa: CASSMDGGNTEAFF
CDR3nt: TGCGCCAGCAGCATGGACGGAGGGAACACTGAAGCTTTCTTT
abundance: few
j_gene: TRBJ1-1
v_gene: TRBV5-1
d_gene: .

CDR3aa: CSAMRTDQGSTEAFF
CDR3nt: TGCAGCGCAATGAGAACAGACCAGGGGAGCACTGAAGCTTTCTTT
abundance: few
j_gene: TRBJ1-1
v_gene: TRBV29-1
d_gene: .

CDR3aa: CASSQDNEETQYF
CDR3nt: TGTGCCAGCAGCCAAGATAATGAAGAGACCCAGTACTTC
abundance: few
j_gene: TRBJ2-5
v_gene: TRBV3-1
d_gene: .

CDR3aa: CASGFRGNTEAFF
CDR3nt: TGTGCTAGTGGTTTTAGGGGGAACACTGAAGCTTTCTTT
abundance: .
j_gene: TRBJ1-1
v_gene: TRBV12-5
d_gene: .

CDR3aa: CAGWDRAYEQYF
CDR3nt: TGTGCCGGCTGGGACAGAGCCTACGAGCAGTACTTC
abundance: .
j_gene: TRBJ2-7
v_gene: TRBV28
d_gene: TRBD1

CDR3aa: CAISVTGTGFNEQYF
CDR3nt: TGTGCCATCAGTGTTACCGGGACGGGATTCAATGAGCAGTACTTC
abundance: .
j_gene: TRBJ2-7
v_gene: TRBV10-3
d_gene: .

CDR3aa: CASSSRPMNTEAFF
CDR3nt: TGTGCCAGCAGCTCCAGGCCAATGAACACTGAAGCTTTCTTT
abundance: few
j_gene: TRBJ1-1
v_gene: TRBV11-2
d_gene: .

CDR3aa: CTSSSHPAGSNYGYTF
CDR3nt: TGTACCAGCAGCTCACACCCCGCAGGGTCTAACTATGGCTACACCTTC
abundance: .
j_gene: TRBJ1-2
v_gene: TRBV2
d_gene: .

CDR3aa: CSAMSTNTEAFF
CDR3nt: TGCAGCGCGATGAGCACGAACACTGAAGCTTTCTTT
abundance: few
j_gene: TRBJ1-1
v_gene: TRBV29-1
d_gene: .